The clone carrying this TCR beta chain appeared many times. Its antigen is as yet unknown. J lost 4 bases, V lost 1 base, and 11 bases had no gene match. CDR1 and CDR2 (germline): DFQATT, SNEGSKA (reference sequence). This CDR3 comprises 16 residues. This specimen comes from a study of T-cell reconstitution after alpha-beta-depleted transplantation in children. Unique molecular identifiers were incorporated into the prepared TCRbeta library. In TCRdb, the PCR reads were re-called with MiXCR into one record per CDR3 protein. The table lists approximately 630,000 distinct CDR3 sequences, around 13% of them singletons. General study results and limits: From surviving recipient T cells and thymic progenitors came the high day-60 TCRbeta diversity observed in some patients.

This sequence was found in a girl aged 2 to 10 with congenital amegakaryocytic thrombocytopenia, due to receive a stem cell transplant. Specimen: PBMCs, collected before TCRalphabeta/CD19-depleted stem cell transplant. The chain recombines TRBV20-1 with TRBJ2-7, with 9 bases that match TRBD2. CDR3 sequence reads: CSARGLILAGVYEQYF. In DNA form, the CDR3 reads TGCAGTGCTAGAGGGCTCATCTTAGCGGGAGTATACGAGCAGTACTTC.